This is a list of T cell receptor beta chains from one sample in a study of OX40 agonist ivuxolimab in advanced cancers. Sequenced by immunoSEQ multiplex PCR; TCRdb stores in-frame clones only, minus some. Of about 41,000 clones in the sample, 85% are singletons; the top ten hold 2.5% to 3%. The specimen was CD4+ or CD8+ T cells sorted from blood, collected in a trial of the OX40 agonist ivuxolimab. These receptors originate from an adult with an advanced solid tumor such as melanoma, head and neck, liver or kidney cancer. Each CDR3 is given with its conserved first and last residue. D genes are given only for firm matches. Only some rows state a clone size, as once, few, many or a class for expanded clones.

v_call	clone_size	cdr3_length	d_call	j_call	cdr3_nt	cdr3_aa
TRBV7-9	.	16	TRBD1	TRBJ2-3	TGTGCCAGCAGCTTACCCCGGACAGGGGGCGCAGATACGCAGTATTTT	CASSLPRTGGADTQYF
TRBV13	once	20	TRBD1	TRBJ2-5	TGTGCCAGCAGCTTAGGGGCCCCCGGGACAGGGGGTGGCGACCAAGAGACCCAGTACTTC	CASSLGAPGTGGGDQETQYF
TRBV7-9	.	16	.	TRBJ2-7	TGTGCCAGCAGCTCCCCCCTCTCCCAGGCGTCCTACGAGCAGTACTTC	CASSSPLSQASYEQYF
TRBV4-2	few	15	.	TRBJ1-1	TGTGCCAGCAGCCAAGCCAGCAACATGAACACTGAAGCTTTCTTT	CASSQASNMNTEAFF
TRBV5-1	.	16	.	TRBJ1-1	TGCGCCAGCAGCTTGGGCCCGGTGGGTTGGAACACTGAAGCTTTCTTT	CASSLGPVGWNTEAFF
TRBV5-5	.	14	.	TRBJ2-1	TGTGCCAGCAGCTTGAATAGCGGATACAATGAGCAGTTCTTC	CASSLNSGYNEQFF
TRBV15	.	13	TRBD1	TRBJ1-1	TGTGCCACCAGGGAGCCAGGGGGCACTGAAGCTTTCTTT	CATREPGGTEAFF
TRBV7-9	.	13	.	TRBJ1-1	TGTGCCAGCAGCTACCAAGGTAACACTGAAGCTTTCTTT	CASSYQGNTEAFF
TRBV11-3	.	14	.	TRBJ2-7	TGTGCCAGCAGCTTAGAGGTAGCGGAAGACGAGCAGTACTTC	CASSLEVAEDEQYF
TRBV5-1	few	16	TRBD1	TRBJ2-7	TGCGCCAGCAGCCTCTATCCGGGACAGGGGTCGCCCGAGCAGTACTTC	CASSLYPGQGSPEQYF